The present T cell receptor (beta chain) was sequenced within a study of memory CD4+ T cells and cytomegalovirus serostatus. Germline V gene data show CDR1 as SGHDT and CDR2 as YYEEEE. The CDR3 has 13 residues. Deletions cut 1 base from V and 8 bases from J, with 13 bases between. Only in-frame clones appear in the TCRdb table, and some are missing; sequencing was by immunoSEQ multiplex PCR. Found here are 55,000 to 80,000 clones, about three quarters of them singletons; the top ten hold roughly 4.7%. The sort gate was single viable CD3+CD4+CD8-CD45RO+ cells for memory CD4+ T cells. Material for sequencing was memory CD4+ T cells from blood. The chain uses TRBV5-6 and TRBJ2-7; maybe TRBD1 (5 bases). The origin of this receptor is an adult in good health and CMV-seropositive. CDR3 sequence (DNA): TGTGCCAGCAGCTTGAGCAGGGTGAGGAAGCAGTACTTC. Its translation is CASSLSRVRKQYF.